This is a list of T cell receptor beta chains from one sample in a study of blood T cells in healthy people across ages. TCRdb analysed the 5' RACE reads with MiXCR anew, one entry per CDR3 protein. The sample has fewer than 1 million distinct CDR3 sequences, roughly 44% seen once. Specimen: blood. These receptors were collected from a man aged 55 to 69 in good health. The CDR3 runs from the conserved cysteine through the conserved F or W. A D gene is named only where the DNA matches it firmly. Size is stated for part of the rows, as once, few or many counts, or as a class when the clone is expanded.

- | TRBJ2-7 | TRBV5-5 | TRBD1 | TGTGCCAGCAGCTTTGGACAGGGGGCGAACTACGAGCAGTACTTC | CASSFGQGANYEQYF
once | TRBJ2-5 | TRBV9 | TRBD2 | TGTGCCAGCTCAGTTGGCGGGGGGGTCCAAGAGACCCAGTACTTC | CASSVGGGVQETQYF
few | TRBJ2-5 | TRBV2 | TRBD1 | TGTGCCAGCACTTCGGACAGGGAAACCACTAAGTGGTACTTC | CASTSDRETTKWYF
- | TRBJ1-1 | TRBV7-2 | - | TGTGCCAGCAGCTTAGGGATAGCACTGAACACTGAAGCTTTCTTT | CASSLGIALNTEAFF
- | TRBJ2-7 | TRBV20-1 | - | TGCAGTGCTAGTCCAGATTCGGGACTCACTTATGAGCAGTACTTC | CSASPDSGLTYEQYF
many | TRBJ2-7 | TRBV9 | - | TGTGCCAGCAGCGCTAAGGGAACCTACGAGCAGTACTTC | CASSAKGTYEQYF
- | TRBJ1-6 | TRBV6-6 | - | TGTGCCAGCAGTTACTCGAGGCAGATTGGACCCCTCCACTTT | CASSYSRQIGPLHF
- | TRBJ2-5 | TRBV5-5 | TRBD2 | TGTGCCAGCAGCGTCTACCTAGCGGGGGGAGGGGAGACCCAGTACTTC | CASSVYLAGGGETQYF
few | TRBJ2-7 | TRBV9 | TRBD2 | TGTGCCAGCAGTCCGACTAGCGGGGGGAACTCCTACGAGCAGTACTTC | CASSPTSGGNSYEQYF
- | TRBJ2-5 | TRBV7-9 | TRBD1 | TGTGCCAGCAGCCCTTCCGGGACAGGGTATCAAGAGACCCAGTACTTC | CASSPSGTGYQETQYF
few | TRBJ2-7 | TRBV20-1 | - | TGCAGTGCTAAGGGACAAGGAAAAAACGAGCAGTACTTC | CSAKGQGKNEQYF
few | TRBJ2-6 | TRBV30 | - | TGTGCCTGGAGGAGCGGAGGGGCCAACGTCCTGACTTTC | CAWRSGGANVLTF
- | TRBJ2-3 | TRBV7-2 | TRBD2 | TGTGCCAGCAGCTCCCAGACTAGCGGGGGAACCAGCACAGATACGCAGTATTTT | CASSSQTSGGTSTDTQYF
- | TRBJ2-3 | TRBV4-3 | TRBD2 | TGCGCCAGCAGCCAAGATTTTGCCCCGCGGGGGGCAGATACGCAGTATTTT | CASSQDFAPRGADTQYF
few | TRBJ1-2 | TRBV4-1 | - | TGCGCCAGCAGTACATCTTGGGTACAGGCTACTTATGGCTACACCTTC | CASSTSWVQATYGYTF